This T cell receptor (beta chain) was captured by sequencing in a study of blood T cell repertoires in COVID-19. For the study at large: Samples came from the United States, Italy and Spain, spanning acute and convalescent COVID-19. In each case, the material was cDNA or gDNA derived from T cells, B-cell-depleted T cells, or PBMCs.

The authors' processing: Reference gene primer amplification in the assay estimated nucleated cell counts. Some clones are missing from TCRdb's copy, which holds only in-frame ones; the method was immunoSEQ multiplex PCR. The V and J calls and clone size are taken from that table; D and trimming were inferred from the DNA. Seen here are about 240,000 clones, about 82% observed once, and the top ten hold 9% to 15%. The sequence was collected from a man aged 80 or over with acute or convalescent COVID-19. Sequences were obtained from peripheral blood.

CDR3 nucleotides: TGCGCCAGCAGCGTAAACGGGGATGAGCAGTTCTTC. Translating gives CASSVNGDEQFF. This chain joins TRBV5-1 and TRBJ2-1; maybe TRBD2 (5 bases). From germline, CDR1 is SGHRS and CDR2 YFSETQ. The CDR3 is made up of 12 amino acids. V was shortened by 4 bases and J by 8 bases, with 10 bases between the two germline ends.